The next 25 T cell receptor beta chains were all read from a single sample in a study of vaccination and CD4 T cells after COVID-19. The study sequenced cultured CD4+ T cell DNA using the Oncomine TCR Beta short-read assay. TCRdb analysed the PCR reads with MiXCR anew, one entry per CDR3 protein. The table has 5,500 to 8,000 distinct CDR3 sequences, roughly 35% seen once. The treatment was: roughly ten-day PBMC culture with coronavirus spike peptide pools or control peptides (ViraFEST assay). CD4+ T lymphocytes from the unexposed donor were collected before the COVID-19 pandemic (2011-2018). These receptors' antigens are unknown. Sequenced: CD4+ T cells from blood, cultured in vitro. Every receptor here comes from a human donor in good health.

This clonotype was counted once. The chain links TRBV7-3 to TRBJ2-2; the D is unclear. This CDR3 is built from 12 residues. The germline gives CDR1 SGHTA, CDR2 FQGTGA. Deletions cut 2 bases from V and 6 bases from J, with 4 bases between. The CDR3 region is CASSLGPGELFF. DNA of the CDR3: TGTGCCAGCAGCTTAGGTCCCGGGGAGCTGTTTTTT.

V and J are TRBV6-5 and TRBJ2-7; D might be TRBD2 (7 bases). Germline CDR1 reads MNHEY; CDR2 reads SVGAGI. With 0 bases removed from V and 3 bases from J, the gap between germline ends came to 21 bases. The CDR3 is 18 residues long. The CDR3 sequence is CASSYSKEPGGLGYEQYF. CDR3 coding DNA: TGTGCCAGCAGTTACTCGAAAGAGCCCGGGGGGCTTGGCTACGAGCAGTACTTC.

This clonotype was picked up a small number of times. The chain links TRBV27 to TRBJ1-2; D is unresolved. Germline V lookup: CDR1 MNHEY, CDR2 SMNVEV (reference sequence). The CDR3 length is 13 residues. V shed 7 bases and J shed 6 bases, with 15 bases lying between them. CDR3 protein: CASKDDTVNGYTF. The CDR3 nucleotides are TGTGCCAGCAAGGATGACACAGTTAATGGCTACACCTTC.

The chain is built from TRBV6-1 and TRBJ1-5, with 11 bases fitting TRBD1. The V segment lost 10 bases and the J segment 0 bases; nucleotides outside the gene matches: 11. Per germline, CDR1 MNHNS and CDR2 SASEGT. The CDR3 runs 17 residues. CDR3 amino acids: CATLGTGGTHSNQPQHF. For the CDR3, the DNA is TGTGCCACCTTGGGGACAGGGGGAACCCATAGCAATCAGCCCCAGCATTTT.

The chain carries TRBV12-3 or TRBV12-4 and TRBJ1-2; D may be TRBD1 (6 bases). CDR3 length: 14 amino acids. The V end lost 6 bases, the J end lost 8 bases, and 19 bases lay between the germline ends. The CDR3: CASSLRTAPRGYTF. DNA of the CDR3: TGTGCCAGCAGCCTAAGGACAGCCCCTAGGGGCTACACCTTC.

The chain joins TRBV20-1 to TRBJ1-1, with D hard to call. Germline CDR1 DFQATT, CDR2 SNEGSKA (reference sequence). The CDR3 has 12 amino acids. Between the trimmed V and J ends, which lost 1 base and 9 bases, there was a span of 12 bases. CDR3: CSARGEAAQAFF. The CDR3 bases are TGCAGTGCTAGAGGAGAGGCAGCCCAAGCTTTCTTT.

This clonotype was observed a handful of times. V usage is TRBV19 and J usage is TRBJ1-5; no definite D call. Looked up from germline, CDR1 is LNHDA and CDR2 is SQIVND (reference sequence). The CDR3 consists of 14 residues. The germline V and J ends were trimmed by 5 bases and 4 bases, with 12 bases remaining between them. The CDR3 protein is CASSWARRNQPQHF. The CDR3 coding sequence is TGTGCCAGTAGTTGGGCCAGGAGGAATCAGCCCCAGCATTTT.

The chain links TRBV7-9 to TRBJ2-7, with a possible D match to TRBD1 (5 bases). The germline V and J ends were trimmed by 3 bases and 1 base, with 10 bases remaining between them. CDR3 length: 14 residues. The germline gives CDR1 SEHNR, CDR2 FQNEAQ (reference sequence). The CDR3 DNA sequence: TGTGCCAGCAGCTTCGCAGGGTTTTCCTACGAGCAGTACTTC. Translation: CASSFAGFSYEQYF.

In its sample, this clonotype was seen a few times. The J gene is TRBJ1-2, the V gene TRBV19; 10 bases match TRBD1. Germline loops: CDR1 LNHDA, CDR2 SQIVND (reference sequence). CDR3 length equals 14 residues. The V and J ends lost 5 bases and 8 bases, in that order; junction bases with no gene match: 8. The CDR3 reads CASSLTGTGDGYTF. The CDR3, as DNA: TGTGCCAGTAGTCTAACCGGGACAGGGGACGGCTACACCTTC.

This clonotype was seen more than once but under ten times. The CDR3 nucleotides read TGTGCCAGCAGCTTGTCGGGGTTTATAGCTTTCTTT. This sequence encodes CASSLSGFIAFF. The chain is built from TRBV5-8 and TRBJ1-1; D call uncertain. CDR1 is SGHTS and CDR2 is YDEGEE in the germline V gene. The length of the CDR3 is 12 residues. Trimming pared 1 base from V and 10 bases from J, leaving 11 bases between.

This clonotype was seen once. V gene TRBV18 combines with J gene TRBJ1-1, with TRBD1 as a possible D gene (6 bases). The germline V and J ends were trimmed by 3 bases and 3 bases, with 11 bases remaining between them. This CDR3 region has 14 residues. Germline V lookup: CDR1 KGHSH, CDR2 LQKENI. This CDR3 is CASSPRGLDTEAFF. CDR3 sequence (DNA): TGTGCCAGCTCACCCAGGGGATTGGACACTGAAGCTTTCTTT.

The V and J genes are TRBV7-3 and TRBJ2-3; a weak D match, TRBD2 (6 bases). Trimming stripped 1 base from V and 6 bases from J, with 11 bases between. This CDR3 is built from 14 residues. CDR1 is SGHTA and CDR2 is FQGTGA in the germline V gene. The CDR3 nucleotides read TGTGCCAGCAGCTTAAACGCCCGGGGGGATACGCAGTATTTT. Its translation: CASSLNARGDTQYF.

This clonotype turned up a few times. V gene TRBV20-1 combines with J gene TRBJ2-1, with D possibly TRBD2 on 7 matching bases. Per germline, CDR1 DFQATT and CDR2 SNEGSKA (reference sequence). Trimming took 3 bases from V and 9 from J, leaving 12 bases between them. The CDR3 length is 12 residues. The DNA for the CDR3 is TGCAGTGCTAGCCGGGGGGCTGGTGAGCAGTTCTTC. This codes for CSASRGAGEQFF.

The chain carries TRBV20-1 and TRBJ1-2; D gene unclear. V lost 5 bases and J 0 bases, leaving 16 bases between the germline ends. The CDR3 runs 15 residues. CDR1 is DFQATT, CDR2 SNEGSKA, per germline (reference sequence). In nucleotides, the CDR3 is TGCAGTGCTTCACCCGGCACTGGAGCTAACTATGGCTACACCTTC. It encodes CSASPGTGANYGYTF.

There are a few counts of this clonotype. This chain uses TRBV28 with TRBJ2-3; TRBD1 matches at 8 bases. This CDR3 comprises 13 residues. The V and J ends lost 7 bases and 5 bases, in that order; junction bases with no gene match: 5. Germline CDR1 MDHEN, CDR2 SYDVKM. The CDR3 DNA follows: TGTGCCAGCACTCAGGGGGCATTAGATACGCAGTATTTT. This gives the protein CASTQGALDTQYF.

V usage is TRBV6-1 and J usage is TRBJ1-2; tentatively, D is TRBD1 (6 bases). Germline V CDR1 and CDR2: MNHNS, SASEGT. The CDR3 is 15 amino acids. V was shortened by 4 bases and J by 3 bases, with 15 bases between the two germline ends. The DNA of the CDR3 is TGTGCCAGCAGTGTTTTTTCCGGGACACACTATGGCTACACCTTC. Its translation: CASSVFSGTHYGYTF.

The chain joins TRBV27 to TRBJ2-1, with D hard to call. CDR1 MNHEY and CDR2 SMNVEV come from the germline V gene (reference sequence). The CDR3 contains 15 residues. Trimming cost V 3 bases and J 2 bases, with 11 bases left between them. CDR3: CASSFLWGTYNEQFF. The CDR3 DNA follows: TGTGCCAGCAGTTTCCTCTGGGGTACCTACAATGAGCAGTTCTTC.

This clonotype was observed a few times. The J gene is TRBJ1-2, the V gene TRBV30; the D gene is possibly TRBD1 (6 bases). Trimming took 0 bases from V and 3 from J, leaving 14 bases between them. CDR1 is GTSNPN, CDR2 SVGIG, per germline (reference sequence). The CDR3 consists of 15 residues. The CDR3 loop is CAWSVGGAGDYGYTF. The CDR3 DNA follows: TGTGCCTGGAGTGTAGGGGGGGCAGGGGACTATGGCTACACCTTC.

The V and J genes are TRBV6-1 and TRBJ1-1; D may be TRBD1 (5 bases). The V end lost 6 bases, the J end lost 1 base, and 9 bases lay between the germline ends. The CDR3 is 13 amino acids. CDR1 is MNHNS, CDR2 SASEGT, per germline. CDR3 sequence reads: CASSFTGNTEAFF. CDR3 bases: TGTGCCAGCAGCTTCACAGGGAACACTGAAGCTTTCTTT.

This clonotype was counted only a few times. The chain recombines TRBV6-5 with TRBJ1-5; the match to TRBD1 covers 9 bases. Germline V lookup: CDR1 MNHEY, CDR2 SVGAGI. The CDR3 has 16 residues. The junction had 10 bases not matched to a gene; V was cut back by 4 bases and J by 6 bases. In nucleotides, the CDR3 is TGTGCCAGCAGTTCGAACCCGGGACAGGGACGTCAGCCCCAGCATTTT. Its protein product is CASSSNPGQGRQPQHF.

The table lists this clonotype with a few counts. This rearrangement joins TRBV15 to TRBJ2-2, with D perhaps matching TRBD2 (5 bases). Germline CDR1 is LNHNV and CDR2 is YYDKDF (reference sequence). The CDR3 is 17 amino acids. Trimming removed 0 bases from V and 6 bases from J, with 17 bases in between. The CDR3 loop reads CATSRDPGLVFAGELFF. CDR3 coding DNA: TGTGCCACCAGCAGAGATCCGGGGTTAGTTTTTGCCGGGGAGCTGTTTTTT.

In its sample, this clonotype was seen a few times. The chain is built from TRBV4-1 and TRBJ2-3; weak D call: TRBD2 (6 bases). V lost 3 bases, J lost 1 base, and 11 bases lay in between. Germline values: CDR1 MGHRA, CDR2 YSYEKL. The CDR3 covers 15 residues. The CDR3 bases are TGCGCCAGCAGCCATGGACTACATGGCACAGATACGCAGTATTTT. Translation: CASSHGLHGTDTQYF.

This clonotype was seen more than once but under ten times. The chain recombines TRBV19 with TRBJ2-2; D possibly corresponds to TRBD1 (8 bases). The CDR3 consists of 14 residues. The V end lost 9 bases, the J end lost 5 bases, and 16 bases lay between the germline ends. CDR1 is LNHDA and CDR2 is SQIVND in the germline V gene (reference sequence). The CDR3 region is CASSQGGLTGELFF. CDR3 sequence (DNA): TGTGCCAGCTCACAGGGGGGGTTAACCGGGGAGCTGTTTTTT.

This chain joins TRBV20-1 and TRBJ2-2; D gene ambiguous. Trimming removed 5 bases at V and 0 bases at J, with 7 bases between. There are 13 residues in the CDR3. Per the germline V gene, CDR1 is DFQATT and CDR2 is SNEGSKA (reference sequence). The CDR3: CSAWPANTGELFF. As DNA, the CDR3 is TGCAGTGCTTGGCCCGCGAACACCGGGGAGCTGTTTTTT.

The genes are TRBV2 and TRBJ2-3; D tentatively reads TRBD1 or TRBD2 (5 bases each). The germline V gene has CDR1 SNHLY and CDR2 FYNNEI. The CDR3 has 14 residues. The germline V and J ends were trimmed by 3 bases and 6 bases, with 13 bases remaining between them. The CDR3 reads CASSDGTPADTQYF. CDR3 nucleotide sequence: TGTGCCAGCAGTGACGGGACCCCGGCCGATACGCAGTATTTT.